This TCR beta chain is from a study of T cell responses to AZD1222 COVID-19 vaccine. Broader study findings: Regions 160-218 and 743-854 dominated among vaccine-associated CD4 TCRs spanning spike. Among spike-specific TCRs, nearly half reportedly target unmutated variant regions. Baseline serology detected seropositivity in only 5 to 7 AZD1222 recipients.

This CDR3 has 13 amino acids. The trim removed 6 bases at V and 2 bases at J, leaving 3 bases unmatched. Germline V CDR1 and CDR2: SGHVS, FQNEAQ. Details on this clone: Its specificity is not known. This CDR3 is also generated by other DNA sequences in the sample.

Only in-frame clones appear in the TCRdb table, and some are missing; sequencing was by immunoSEQ multiplex PCR. The sample has roughly 95,000 clones, around nine tenths seen once. This receptor was taken from an adult who received the AZD1222 COVID-19 vaccine. This specimen consisted of peripheral blood, obtained 28 days after the second AZD1222 dose. V gene TRBV7-8 combines with J gene TRBJ1-2; 7 positions match TRBD1. The CDR3 DNA reads TGTGCCAGCAGTCGGACAGGCAACTATGGCTACACCTTC. It yields the protein CASSRTGNYGYTF. The full variable domain, with the rest looked up from reference TRBV7-8 and TRBJ1-2, is GAGVSQSPRYKVAKRGQDVALRCDPISGHVSLFWYQQALGQGPEFLTYFQNEAQLDKSGLPSDRFFAERPEGSVSTLKIQRTQQEDSAVYLCASSRTGNYGYTFGSGTRLTVV.